This TCR beta chain was observed in a study of shared T cell receptors in the human thymus. Assay: immunoSEQ multiplex PCR; the TCRdb copy retains only in-frame clones and omits some. The table has hundreds of thousands of clones, more than 70% seen once. The same data also contributed to another study, on human thymus T cells. As that study records: Resected material from corrective heart surgery provided the thymus tissue analysed. As related research reported, thymic repertoires overlapped highly among unrelated individuals.

The material sequenced was thymocytes. This receptor was obtained from a boy under two years old with a congenital heart defect.

This chain's CDR3 is CASSADLNRKKNTGELFF. CDR3 bases: TGTGCCAGCAGCGCCGACCTCAACAGGAAAAAGAACACCGGGGAGCTGTTTTTT. The rearrangement links TRBV9 to TRBJ2-2; tentative D call: TRBD1 (5 bases). This CDR3 is built from 18 residues. V dropped 3 bases and J dropped 1 base, with 19 bases sitting between them. CDR1 is SGDLS, CDR2 YYNGEE, per germline.